The 28 T cell receptor beta chains presented below share a single source sample, sequenced in a study of CD8+CD57+ T cells in acquired aplastic anemia. Profiling that covered TCR beta VDJ and CDR3 relied on genomic DNA as its template. TCRdb ran MiXCR on the reads and lists one entry per CDR3 protein. The sample lists about 200,000 distinct CDR3 sequences; about half were seen once. For sequencing, patients were chosen who had shown expansion of CD8+CD57+ cells by flow cytometry. Sequencing used sorted CD4+, CD8+, or CD8+CD57+ T cells (not recorded which) from PBMCs. The receptors here all came from a human donor with aplastic anemia.

This clonotype was seen many times. CDR3: CASSTTGTGSNEQYF. The CDR3 region has the DNA TGTGCCAGTAGTACCACCGGGACAGGGAGTAACGAGCAGTACTTC. This chain links TRBV19 with TRBJ2-7; TRBD1 matches at 9 bases. V was clipped by 4 bases and J by 5 bases; unmatched bases: 9. The germline CDR1 and CDR2 sequences are LNHDA and SQIVND (reference sequence). The CDR3 extends over 15 amino acids.

This clonotype was found many times. CDR3 amino acids: CASTRLGNSPLHF. The CDR3 nucleotides read TGTGCCAGCACCCGACTAGGGAATTCACCCCTCCACTTT. The V call is TRBV12-3 or TRBV12-4, the J call TRBJ1-6; D unclear. V was clipped by 7 bases and J by 7 bases, with 11 bases between them. The CDR3 extends over 13 amino acids.

The chain combines TRBV19 with TRBJ2-2; D may be TRBD1 or TRBD2 (5 bases each). This CDR3 spans 12 amino acids. V was clipped by 6 bases and J by 6 bases, with 8 bases between them. Germline CDR1 reads LNHDA; CDR2 reads SQIVND (reference sequence). In nucleotides, the CDR3 is TGTGCCAGTAGAACGGGGCCCGGGGAGCTGTTTTTT. This gives the protein CASRTGPGELFF.

The chain employs TRBV19 and TRBJ1-1; the D gene is possibly TRBD1 (6 bases). Trimming pared 10 bases from V and 3 bases from J, leaving 12 bases between. The CDR3 has 12 residues. In germline, CDR1 is LNHDA, CDR2 SQIVND (reference sequence). The CDR3 loop is CATVQGDTEAFF. The CDR3 DNA is TGTGCCACGGTACAGGGAGACACTGAAGCTTTCTTT.

With respect to this clonotype: The junction shows a germline mismatch at one end, possibly a read error. This rearrangement joins TRBV10-3 to TRBJ2-1; TRBD2 aligns across 8 bases. The CDR3 contains 15 residues. CDR1 ENHRY and CDR2 SYGVKD come from the germline V gene. The CDR3 DNA follows: TGTGCCAGCAGTTACTCGATCACTAGCGGCAATGAGCAGTTCTTC. It specifies CASSYSITSGNEQFF.

This rearrangement joins TRBV6-4 to TRBJ2-2; tentatively, D is TRBD2 (5 bases). The CDR3 extends over 15 amino acids. CDR1 is MRHNA and CDR2 is SNTAGT in the germline V gene. Trimming removed 2 bases from V and 6 bases from J, with 13 bases in between. The CDR3 loop is CASSDPGSSSGELFF. CDR3 DNA: TGTGCCAGCAGTGACCCGGGGTCTTCTTCCGGGGAGCTGTTTTTT.

There are many counts of this clonotype. The chain combines TRBV4-1 with TRBJ1-6; D is perhaps TRBD1 (6 bases). CDR1 MGHRA and CDR2 YSYEKL come from the germline V gene. Deletions cut 0 bases from V and 6 bases from J, with 12 bases between. The CDR3 totals 16 residues. The CDR3 sequence is CASSQDLAGANSPLHF. The DNA for the CDR3 is TGCGCCAGCAGCCAAGATCTGGCAGGGGCTAATTCACCCCTCCACTTT.

This clonotype has a handful of counts. An end of the junction differs from the germline gene, which may be a read error. The chain carries TRBV9 and TRBJ2-2; D uncertain. The V gene's germline CDR1 is SGDLS and CDR2 YYNGEE. There are 14 residues in the CDR3. The CDR3 spells CARSVGLLTGELFF. The DNA of the CDR3 is TGCGCCCGCAGCGTAGGTCTACTCACCGGGGAGCTGTTTTTT.

This clonotype was recorded at least ten times. The chain employs TRBV10-3 and TRBJ2-2, with TRBD1 as a possible D gene (6 bases). V shed 5 bases and J shed 3 bases, with 10 bases lying between them. This CDR3 has 14 residues. CDR1 and CDR2 from the germline V gene are ENHRY and SYGVKD. CDR3 protein: CAISSAGDTGELFF. In DNA form, the CDR3 reads TGTGCCATCAGTTCGGCAGGGGACACCGGGGAGCTGTTTTTT.

The chain links TRBV19 to TRBJ2-7; 10 bases map to TRBD2. V was pared by 7 bases and J by 7 bases, with 7 bases of the junction left unmatched. The CDR3 is 13 residues long. In germline, CDR1 is LNHDA, CDR2 SQIVND (reference sequence). The CDR3 DNA reads as TGTGCCAGTATCAAGCGGGGGGGGGAAGAGCAGTACTTC. This encodes CASIKRGGEEQYF.

This clonotype was counted ten times or more. The chain is built from TRBV10-3 and TRBJ1-4; no clear D gene. The CDR3 loop spans 13 amino acids. Per the germline V gene, CDR1 is ENHRY and CDR2 is SYGVKD. Trimming stripped 6 bases from V and 8 bases from J, with 13 bases between. The CDR3 region is CAIRSSQEEKLFF. The CDR3 bases are TGTGCCATCAGAAGCAGCCAGGAGGAAAAACTGTTTTTT.

This clonotype was seen repeatedly, ten times or more. The CDR3 bases are TGTGCCAGCAGCGCCGGGACACTAGAGCAGTTCTTC. It translates to CASSAGTLEQFF. This chain links TRBV9 with TRBJ2-1; possible D gene TRBD1, 6 bases. This CDR3 comprises 12 residues. The germline V gene has CDR1 SGDLS and CDR2 YYNGEE. V lost 3 bases to trimming and J lost 10 bases, with 11 bases between them.

The rearrangement uses TRBV10-3 and TRBJ2-7; TRBD1 agrees at 11 bases. The CDR3 runs 15 residues. V was pared by 10 bases and J by 2 bases, with 10 bases of the junction left unmatched. Germline-derived CDR1 and CDR2 are ENHRY and SYGVKD. Written as DNA, the CDR3 is TGTGCCAGCGGTACCCCGGGACAGGGGGCCTACGAGCAGTACTTC. It encodes CASGTPGQGAYEQYF.

This clonotype was counted at least ten times. The chain couples TRBV2 to TRBJ1-3, with D maybe TRBD1 (5 bases). V dropped 5 bases and J dropped 0 bases, with 14 bases sitting between them. Germline CDR1 SNHLY, CDR2 FYNNEI. This CDR3 comprises 16 residues. The CDR3 loop is CASSTGTPGSGNTIYF. The DNA of the CDR3 is TGTGCCAGCAGTACCGGGACTCCAGGCTCTGGAAACACCATATATTTT.

This clonotype has more than one count but fewer than ten. A read error is possible here, since a much larger clone lies one base away. The V gene is TRBV7-9, the J gene TRBJ1-1; D is possibly TRBD1 (5 bases). The V and J ends lost 5 bases and 4 bases respectively, with 11 bases between them. This CDR3 spans 13 amino acids. Germline loops: CDR1 SEHNR, CDR2 FQNEAQ (reference sequence). The CDR3 DNA sequence: TGTGCCAGCAGCCTGGCAGGGCTCACTGAAGCTTTCTTT. It yields the protein CASSLAGLTEAFF.

The chain links TRBV25-1 to TRBJ2-1; D is perhaps TRBD2 (5 bases). V was cut by 4 bases and J by 0 bases, with 16 bases left in between. This CDR3 spans 17 amino acids. Germline assignment: CDR1 MGHDK and CDR2 SYGVNS. In DNA, the CDR3 is TGTGCCAGCAGTGGAGGGATTGTCTCAAGCTCCTACAATGAGCAGTTCTTC. Translated, it gives CASSGGIVSSSYNEQFF.

In this sample, this clonotype turned up many times. The V call is TRBV19, the J call TRBJ1-1, with D perhaps matching TRBD1 (5 bases). The length of the CDR3 is 13 residues. CDR1 is LNHDA, CDR2 SQIVND, per germline (reference sequence). Deletions cut 7 bases from V and 0 bases from J, with 9 bases between. The CDR3 region has the DNA TGTGCCAGTATGGCAGGGTTGAACACTGAAGCTTTCTTT. As protein: CASMAGLNTEAFF.

This clonotype was seen a few times. The rearrangement joins TRBV15 to TRBJ2-1, with TRBD2 matching over 10 bases. The V segment lost 5 bases and the J segment 12 bases; nucleotides outside the gene matches: 16. The CDR3 is 16 residues long. Germline V gives CDR1 LNHNV, CDR2 YYDKDF (reference sequence). CDR3 sequence reads: CATSRRPGLAPIGQFF. DNA for the CDR3: TGTGCCACCAGCCGACGACCGGGACTAGCGCCCATTGGGCAGTTCTTC.

The rearrangement uses TRBV27 and TRBJ2-5; D call uncertain. In germline, CDR1 is MNHEY, CDR2 SMNVEV (reference sequence). The CDR3 is made up of 12 amino acids. The V gene lost 5 bases and the J gene lost 3 bases, with 7 bases spanning the gap. The CDR3 coding sequence is TGTGCCAGCAGTAGGGCAAAAGAGACCCAGTACTTC. This encodes CASSRAKETQYF.

The DNA for the CDR3 is TGTGCCAGCAGAGGGGGGGCCACCTACGAGCAGTACTTC. Translating it yields CASRGGATYEQYF. This chain connects TRBV11-3 to TRBJ2-7, with D maybe TRBD2 (7 bases). This CDR3 has 13 residues. Deletions cut 6 bases from V and 2 bases from J, with 11 bases between. CDR1 SGHNT and CDR2 YENEEA come from the germline V gene.

The table lists this clonotype with many counts. This chain uses TRBV2 with TRBJ2-1, with 7 bases identical to TRBD1. The CDR3 contains 16 residues. V lost 5 bases, J lost 7 bases, and 14 bases stayed unmatched. The germline V gene has CDR1 SNHLY and CDR2 FYNNEI. CDR3 amino acids: CASSQQGRWGHNEQFF. CDR3 DNA sequence: TGTGCCAGCAGTCAACAGGGGCGTTGGGGCCATAATGAGCAGTTCTTC.

This clonotype was counted at least ten times. V gene TRBV5-4 combines with J gene TRBJ1-3, with D unclear. Germline loops: CDR1 SGHNT, CDR2 YYREEE (reference sequence). The CDR3 is 16 residues long. The V end lost 1 base, the J end lost 1 base, and 12 bases lay between the germline ends. CDR3 sequence (DNA): TGTGCCAGCAGCTTGTACGGCGAACCTTCTGGAAACACCATATATTTT. This encodes CASSLYGEPSGNTIYF.

The chain is built from TRBV20-1 and TRBJ2-7, with 11 bases matching TRBD1. The V segment lost 4 bases and the J segment 6 bases; nucleotides outside the gene matches: 11. Germline V lookup: CDR1 DFQATT, CDR2 SNEGSKA (reference sequence). The CDR3 extends over 15 amino acids. The CDR3, as DNA: TGCAGTGCTACCTTCCCGGGACAGGGGGGCGTCGAGCAGTACTTC. This encodes CSATFPGQGGVEQYF.

The chain combines TRBV24-1 with TRBJ2-6; TRBD1 aligns across 8 bases. The CDR3 is 18 residues long. Trimming took 7 bases from V and 0 from J; bases not matched to a gene: 10. Germline V gene data show CDR1 as KGHDR and CDR2 as SFDVKD. DNA of the CDR3: TGTGCCACCAGGGTAGGACAGGGACCGTACTCTGGGGCCAACGTCCTGACTTTC. Translated: CATRVGQGPYSGANVLTF.

The V call is TRBV27, the J call TRBJ1-6, with D unclear. CDR1 MNHEY and CDR2 SMNVEV come from the germline V gene (reference sequence). CDR3 size: 13 residues. V shed 0 bases and J shed 8 bases, with 5 bases lying between them. This chain's CDR3 is CASSLSADSPLHF. Written as DNA, the CDR3 is TGTGCCAGCAGTTTATCAGCAGATTCACCCCTCCACTTT.

The genes are TRBV2 and TRBJ2-3; 11 bases align to TRBD1. V was clipped by 6 bases and J by 4 bases; unmatched bases: 3. The CDR3 is made up of 14 amino acids. CDR1 is SNHLY and CDR2 is FYNNEI in the germline V gene. In nucleotides, the CDR3 is TGTGCCAGCAGCATGGGACAGGGGGCAGATACGCAGTATTTT. This gives the protein CASSMGQGADTQYF.

The gene calls are TRBV20-1 and TRBJ2-7, with 8 bases aligning to TRBD2. CDR3 size: 14 residues. CDR1 DFQATT and CDR2 SNEGSKA come from the germline V gene (reference sequence). Losses at the gene ends were 5 bases for V and 5 bases for J; bases not matched to a gene: 11. CDR3 in amino acids: CSADPGRGGNEQYF. The CDR3 DNA is TGCAGTGCTGACCCGGGTCGCGGGGGGAACGAGCAGTACTTC.

This clonotype was detected ten times or more. V and J are TRBV6-1 and TRBJ2-1; D may be TRBD1 (6 bases). The CDR3 covers 13 residues. The V end lost 3 bases, the J end lost 4 bases, and 7 bases lay between the germline ends. Germline V CDR1 and CDR2: MNHNS, SASEGT. The CDR3 DNA sequence: TGTGCCAGCAGTGATGGACAGTACAATGAGCAGTTCTTC. Translating gives CASSDGQYNEQFF.